This T cell receptor beta chain stems from a study of cytomegalovirus exposure and HLA in healthy donors. Study-wide results and caveats: Most TCR sequences showed up rarely, but some public TCRs showed up in many donors.

The PCR used 60 Vbeta and 13 Jbeta primers. Here immunoSEQ multiplex PCR was the method, and the copy in TCRdb shows in-frame clones only, minus some. The table includes under 200,000 clones, 80% to 90% detected once. A note on this clone: As yet, its antigen is unknown.

This CDR3 contains 17 residues. J gave up 7 bases and V 0 bases, and 12 bases lay outside the gene matches. Germline V gene lookup returns CDR1 MNHNS and CDR2 SASEGT. V is TRBV6-1 and J is TRBJ2-1, with 7 bases aligning to TRBD1. The clonotype was recovered from a man between 18 and 29 years old in good health and CMV-seropositive. Sequencing used PBMCs. The DNA of the CDR3 is TGTGCCAGCAGTGAAGCGCTGGCAGGGGGATTGGGTAATGAGCAGTTCTTC. It is translated as CASSEALAGGLGNEQFF.